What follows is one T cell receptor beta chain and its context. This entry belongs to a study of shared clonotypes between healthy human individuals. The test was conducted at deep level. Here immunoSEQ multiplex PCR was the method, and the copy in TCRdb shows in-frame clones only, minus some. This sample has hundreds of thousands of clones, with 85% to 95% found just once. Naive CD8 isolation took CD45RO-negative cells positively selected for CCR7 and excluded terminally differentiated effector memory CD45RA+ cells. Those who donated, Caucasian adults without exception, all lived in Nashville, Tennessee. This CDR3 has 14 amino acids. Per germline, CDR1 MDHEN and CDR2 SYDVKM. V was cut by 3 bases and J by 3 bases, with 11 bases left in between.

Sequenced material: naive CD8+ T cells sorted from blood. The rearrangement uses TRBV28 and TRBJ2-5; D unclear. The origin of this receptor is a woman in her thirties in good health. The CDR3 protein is CASSFASRKETQYF. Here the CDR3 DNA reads TGTGCCAGCAGTTTCGCCTCTAGAAAAGAGACCCAGTACTTC. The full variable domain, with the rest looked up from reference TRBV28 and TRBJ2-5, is DVKVTQSSRYLVKRTGEKVFLECVQDMDHENMFWYRQDPGLGLRLIYFSYDVKMKEKGDIPEGYSVSREKKERFSLILESASTNQTSMYLCASSFASRKETQYFGPGTRLLVL.